Below are 5 T cell receptor beta chains sequenced from a single sample in a study of graft-versus-host responses after intestinal transplantation (dated by TCRdb to the early 2020s). The time point label of this sample denotes: cells obtained before transplantation from donor or recipient. Libraries were prepared through the immunoSEQ multiplex PCR assay. TCRdb limited this immuneACCESS table to in-frame rearrangements with V and J called. A share of clones is missing; checked studies link under half to unresolved V genes, and the rest is unexplained. The sample data list tens of thousands of clones, and about 95% of these were observed just once. The top ten constitute around 0.2% of the sample. Their cognate antigens are unknown. The specimen comprised unstimulated CD8+ T cells sorted from spleen or lymph node cells, sampled before transplant. The source of these receptors is a human donor who was the organ donor for an intestinal transplant.

This clone was recorded only once. The chain is built from TRBV6-1 and TRBJ1-2, with D hard to call. Germline CDR1 reads MNHNS; CDR2 reads SASEGT. V lost 9 bases and J 5 bases, leaving 10 bases between the germline ends. There are 11 residues in the CDR3. CDR3 amino acids: CASSDLYGYTF. In nucleotides, the CDR3 is TGTGCCAGTTCAGATCTTTATGGCTACACCTTC.

V and J are TRBV4-1 and TRBJ2-7; D remains unclear. Germline loops: CDR1 MGHRA, CDR2 YSYEKL. The ends were cut back, 2 bases at V and 0 bases at J, with 8 bases in the middle. The CDR3 contains 14 residues. The CDR3 nucleotides are TGCGCCAGCAGCCAATCGGCTAGCTCCTACGAGCAGTACTTC. It yields the protein CASSQSASSYEQYF.

The genes are TRBV30 and TRBJ1-1, with TRBD1 identical over 7 bases. Germline V lookup: CDR1 GTSNPN, CDR2 SVGIG (reference sequence). The CDR3 loop spans 12 amino acids. Trimming at V came to 3 bases and at J to 4 bases, leaving 2 bases not matched to a gene. For the CDR3, the DNA is TGTGCCTGGAGCAGGGGGATCACTGAAGCTTTCTTT. Amino acids: CAWSRGITEAFF.

This clone was counted once. The chain couples TRBV5-5 to TRBJ1-1; D might be TRBD1 (5 bases). The CDR3 length is 13 residues. V lost 4 bases, J lost 10 bases, and 17 bases lay in between. CDR1 and CDR2 (germline): SGHKS, YYEKEE (reference sequence). CDR3 in amino acids: CASSPVAGEGAFF. Here the CDR3 DNA reads TGTGCCAGCAGCCCCGTTGCGGGGGAGGGAGCTTTCTTT. The full variable domain, its missing parts supplied by reference TRBV5-5 and TRBJ1-1, is DAGVTQSPTHLIKTRGQQVTLRCSPISGHKSVSWYQQVLGQGPQFIFQYYEKEERGRGNFPDRFSARQFPNYSSELNVNALLLGDSALYLCASSPVAGEGAFFGQGTRLTVV.

The rearrangement links TRBV10-2 to TRBJ2-2; D is unclear. Trimming left V 6 bases short and J 3 bases short, with 8 bases between. Germline lookup yields CDR1 WSHSY and CDR2 SAAADI. The CDR3 runs 13 residues. CDR3 region: CASSVIDTGELFF. The CDR3 DNA sequence: TGCGCCAGCAGCGTAATAGACACCGGGGAGCTGTTTTTT.